The clone carrying this T cell receptor beta chain was counted a few times. The source of the sample is a study of shared clonotypes between healthy human individuals. The assay was immunoSEQ multiplex PCR, and TCRdb's table has in-frame clones only and misses some. The table records 1 million to 1.3 million clones, approximately 78% of them present only once. The clonotype was recovered from a man aged 18 to 29 in good health. Some clones in this sample may be carry-over from other donors' samples. The sequencing sample was made of memory CD4+ T cells from PBMCs. Subset in this sample: CD45RA-negative fraction.

The CDR3 DNA reads TGTGCCAGCAGTTTATGGGGGGGCCTCACTGAAGCTTTCTTT. Protein product: CASSLWGGLTEAFF. The chain joins TRBV27 to TRBJ1-1, with a tentative D call TRBD1 (6 bases). The ends were cut back, 1 base at V and 4 bases at J, with 10 bases in the middle. This CDR3 is built from 14 residues. Germline V lookup: CDR1 MNHEY, CDR2 SMNVEV (reference sequence).